The clone carrying this T cell receptor (beta chain) was picked up a small number of times. Its antigen is unknown. This entry comes from a study of T-cell memory formation after mild COVID-19. Study at large: Across donors, TCR clusters were largely donor specific.

J gave up 9 bases and V 2 bases, and 2 bases lay outside the gene matches. Per germline, CDR1 MNHEY and CDR2 SVGAGI. The CDR3 consists of 13 residues. TCRdb re-analysed the 5' RACE reads in MiXCR, keeping a single row per CDR3 protein. Of approximately 350,000 distinct CDR3 sequences detected, 13% to 15% appear once; the ten largest clones hold 22%. Study outcomes and limitations: Largely, contracting CD4+ clones fell within CM and EM, and contracting CD8+ clones within EMRA.

Sequencing was done on a sample of PBMCs or a T cell subset sorted from them (not recorded which). The chain uses TRBV6-5 and TRBJ2-1; 9 bases align to TRBD2. The clonotype originates from a man younger than 35 who had mild COVID-19 (a few samples of this study predate the infection). Cell type and time point are not known. The DNA for the CDR3 is TGTGCCAGCAGTTACCTAGCGGGGAGTGAGCAGTTCTTC. Its protein product is CASSYLAGSEQFF.